A single sample is the source of the 22 T cell receptor beta chains below, sequenced in a study of T cell responses to AZD1222 COVID-19 vaccine. Data came from immunoSEQ multiplex PCR; TCRdb stores just in-frame clones and leaves some out. In the table there are approximately 150,000 clones, 75% to 90% of which are singletons. Sequences were derived from peripheral blood, sampled on day 0 of AZD1222 vaccination. These receptors all stem from an adult in good health.

This clone was picked up a small number of times. The V and J genes are TRBV19 and TRBJ2-7; a weak D match, TRBD1 (6 bases). CDR3 length equals 14 residues. From germline, CDR1 is LNHDA and CDR2 SQIVND (reference sequence). Deletions cut 3 bases from V and 3 bases from J, with 12 bases between. Written as DNA, the CDR3 is TGTGCCAGTAGTATGGGGCAGGGGTTCTACGAGCAGTACTTC. This codes for CASSMGQGFYEQYF.

This sequence joins TRBV4-2 and TRBJ2-3; TRBD2 aligns across 11 bases. The CDR3 is 14 amino acids. The germline CDR1 and CDR2 sequences are LGHNA and YNFKEQ. Trimming took 3 bases from V and 4 from J; bases not matched to a gene: 0. Written as DNA, the CDR3 is TGTGCCAGCAGCCAGGGACTAGCGGCAGATACGCAGTATTTT. Amino acid sequence: CASSQGLAADTQYF.

This chain links TRBV2 with TRBJ2-3; no firm D call. V shed 3 bases and J shed 10 bases, with 8 bases lying between them. Germline CDR1 and CDR2: SNHLY and FYNNEI. The CDR3 length is 11 residues. The CDR3: CASSDSVSQYF. CDR3 DNA: TGTGCCAGCAGTGACAGCGTATCGCAGTATTTT.

This chain connects TRBV11-2 to TRBJ1-1; no firm D call. V shed 2 bases and J shed 4 bases, with 11 bases lying between them. In germline, CDR1 is SGHAT, CDR2 FQNNGV. The length of the CDR3 is 14 residues. The CDR3 region is CASSLSFLGTEAFF. For the CDR3, the DNA is TGTGCCAGCAGCTTAAGTTTCCTTGGCACTGAAGCTTTCTTT.

The chain is built from TRBV19 and TRBJ1-3; 7 nucleotides line up with TRBD1. With V trimmed by 9 bases and J by 0 bases, 8 bases remained unmatched. CDR1 and CDR2 from the germline V gene are LNHDA and SQIVND (reference sequence). The CDR3 is 15 amino acids. DNA for the CDR3: TGTGCCAGCGGCCGGGGACAGACCTCTGGAAACACCATATATTTT. It specifies CASGRGQTSGNTIYF.

This rearrangement joins TRBV10-3 to TRBJ2-1, with 8 nucleotides matching TRBD2. CDR1 ENHRY and CDR2 SYGVKD come from the germline V gene. The CDR3 totals 15 residues. V lost 3 bases and J lost 7; bases outside the gene matches: 8. The CDR3 nucleotides read TGTGCCATCAGTGACCCCGGACTAGCTGGGAATGAGCAGTTCTTC. Residues: CAISDPGLAGNEQFF.

The V gene is TRBV2, the J gene TRBJ2-2; D perhaps matches TRBD1 (5 bases). V was clipped by 3 bases and J by 7 bases, with 9 bases between them. The CDR3 spans 13 residues. Germline V gives CDR1 SNHLY, CDR2 FYNNEI. The CDR3 spells CASSDQGIGELFF. For the CDR3, the DNA is TGTGCCAGCAGTGATCAGGGAATCGGGGAGCTGTTTTTT.

This clone came up a few times. The chain joins TRBV2 to TRBJ1-4; D uncertain. Trimming cost V 3 bases and J 7 bases, with 12 bases left between them. Germline CDR1 reads SNHLY; CDR2 reads FYNNEI. The CDR3 has 14 amino acids. CDR3 coding DNA: TGTGCCAGCAGTGATGGGGTGGTTCTTGAAAAACTGTTTTTT. Protein sequence: CASSDGVVLEKLFF. The whole variable domain, filled in from reference TRBV2 and TRBJ1-4, reads EPEVTQTPSHQVTQMGQEVILRCVPISNHLYFYWYRQILGQKVEFLVSFYNNEISEKSEIFDDQFSVERPDGSNFTLKIRSTKLEDSAMYFCASSDGVVLEKLFFGSGTQLSVL.

The genes are TRBV28 and TRBJ2-7; 7 bases match TRBD1. Losses at the gene ends were 6 bases for V and 1 base for J; bases not matched to a gene: 3. The CDR3 has 13 amino acids. Germline CDR1 reads MDHEN; CDR2 reads SYDVKM. CDR3 residues: CASRQGRSYEQYF. CDR3 in DNA: TGTGCCAGCAGACAGGGGCGATCCTACGAGCAGTACTTC.

This chain connects TRBV4-1 to TRBJ2-1; 8 positions match TRBD2. The CDR3 covers 15 residues. Unmatched junction bases numbered 5, after V lost 1 base and J lost 6 bases. Looked up from germline, CDR1 is MGHRA and CDR2 is YSYEKL. CDR3 DNA: TGCGCCAGCAGCCAAGTGGGGACTAGGCGCAATGAGCAGTTCTTC. Its translation: CASSQVGTRRNEQFF.

V and J are TRBV28 and TRBJ2-3, with 8 bases matching TRBD1. Germline loops: CDR1 MDHEN, CDR2 SYDVKM. The length of the CDR3 is 15 residues. Trimming cost V 10 bases and J 0 bases; bases outside gene matches: 9. CDR3 DNA: TGTGCCACCTACCTCAGGGGGCTGAGCACAGATACGCAGTATTTT. As protein: CATYLRGLSTDTQYF.

Only a few counts were recorded for this clone. The rearrangement joins TRBV7-9 to TRBJ2-5; 9 bases are a match to TRBD2. Germline CDR1 is SEHNR and CDR2 is FQNEAQ (reference sequence). This CDR3 is built from 15 residues. Trimming took 3 bases from V and 3 from J; bases not matched to a gene: 5. The CDR3 is CASSLTGTSKETQYF. DNA of the CDR3: TGTGCCAGCAGCTTGACAGGGACTAGCAAAGAGACCCAGTACTTC. The full variable domain, in which reference TRBV7-9 and TRBJ2-5 provide the parts outside the CDR3, is DTGVSQNPRHKITKRGQNVTFRCDPISEHNRLYWYRQTLGQGPEFLTYFQNEAQLEKSRLLSDRFSAERPKGSFSTLEIQRTEQGDSAMYLCASSLTGTSKETQYFGPGTRLLVL.

The chain couples TRBV4-1 to TRBJ2-7; the match to TRBD1 covers 10 bases. Germline CDR1 reads MGHRA; CDR2 reads YSYEKL. The ends lost 1 base at V and 5 bases at J; junction bases unmatched: 5. The CDR3 sequence is 15 residues long. The CDR3 loop is CASSQGDRGIDEQYF. In DNA form, the CDR3 reads TGCGCCAGCAGCCAAGGGGACAGGGGAATCGACGAGCAGTACTTC.

V is TRBV6-5 and J is TRBJ2-3, with D possibly called TRBD1 or TRBD2 (5 bases each). Trimming removed 5 bases at V and 7 bases at J, with 19 bases between. From germline, CDR1 is MNHEY and CDR2 SVGAGI. The CDR3 covers 15 residues. For the CDR3, the DNA is TGTGCCAGCAGTCACCCTTATGGGGGAGTTAATACGCAGTATTTT. This sequence encodes CASSHPYGGVNTQYF.

V gene TRBV28 combines with J gene TRBJ1-2; D might be TRBD1 (5 bases). The V gene's germline CDR1 is MDHEN and CDR2 SYDVKM. This CDR3 comprises 14 residues. V was clipped by 6 bases and J by 4 bases, with 15 bases between them. The CDR3 DNA reads as TGTGCCAGCAGCCAGGGACCGACCCCCTATGGCTACACCTTC. It codes for CASSQGPTPYGYTF.

V and J are TRBV19 and TRBJ2-1, with D perhaps assigned TRBD1 or TRBD2 (5 bases each). V was cut by 7 bases and J by 3 bases, with 16 bases left in between. The CDR3 spans 15 residues. Germline CDR1 reads LNHDA; CDR2 reads SQIVND (reference sequence). CDR3 loop: CASTQEGPIYNEQFF. The CDR3 region has the DNA TGTGCCAGTACCCAAGAGGGACCCATCTACAATGAGCAGTTCTTC.

V gene TRBV5-1 combines with J gene TRBJ1-2; TRBD1 is a possible D gene (5 bases). This CDR3 has 13 amino acids. The V end lost 4 bases, the J end lost 7 bases, and 14 bases lay between the germline ends. Per the germline V gene, CDR1 is SGHRS and CDR2 is YFSETQ. The CDR3 reads CASSTVGESGYTF. In DNA, the CDR3 is TGCGCCAGCAGCACTGTGGGGGAGAGTGGCTACACCTTC.

The chain uses TRBV19 and TRBJ2-7, with 7 bases lining up with TRBD2. Trimming took 4 bases from V and 1 from J; bases not matched to a gene: 10. CDR1 is LNHDA and CDR2 is SQIVND in the germline V gene (reference sequence). The CDR3 is made up of 16 amino acids. The CDR3 here is CASSTSAAGPSYEQYF. The CDR3 nucleotides read TGTGCCAGTAGTACTTCTGCAGCGGGACCATCCTACGAGCAGTACTTC.

The CDR3 coding sequence is TGCGCCAGCAGCACGTGGACTAGCGGGACCTCCTCCTACGAGCAGTACTTC. Amino acid sequence: CASSTWTSGTSSYEQYF. This rearrangement joins TRBV5-1 to TRBJ2-7; TRBD2 matches 12 bases. V gave up 4 bases and J gave up 0 bases; unmatched junction bases: 8. The CDR3 is 17 amino acids. Germline CDR1 SGHRS, CDR2 YFSETQ.

J is TRBJ1-2 and V is TRBV6-5; TRBD1 is a possible D gene (6 bases). The V end lost 9 bases, the J end lost 4 bases, and 12 bases lay between the germline ends. The CDR3 spans 12 residues. Germline CDR1 is MNHEY and CDR2 is SVGAGI. In DNA, the CDR3 is TGTGCCAGAAGGACAGACCTCTATGGCTACACCTTC. Translated, it gives CARRTDLYGYTF.

The V and J genes are TRBV9 and TRBJ2-3; 8 bases are shared with TRBD2. The CDR3 is 17 amino acids. Per germline, CDR1 SGDLS and CDR2 YYNGEE. V lost 3 bases and J lost 3; bases outside the gene matches: 12. CDR3 residues: CASSDRLTTSVTDTQYF. CDR3 coding DNA: TGTGCCAGCAGCGACCGACTCACGACTAGCGTTACAGATACGCAGTATTTT.

The rearrangement links TRBV30 to TRBJ1-1; D may be TRBD1 (6 bases). The germline V gene encodes CDR1 GTSNPN and CDR2 SVGIG (reference sequence). This CDR3 comprises 15 residues. The V gene lost 4 bases and the J gene lost 6 bases, with 21 bases spanning the gap. DNA of the CDR3: TGTGCCTGGACTAAACCCGACAGGCAGATCGCTGAAGCTTTCTTT. This gives the protein CAWTKPDRQIAEAFF.